These 27 T cell receptor beta chains share one sample of origin, sequenced in a study of Ad26.COV2.S vaccination and SARS-CoV-2 variants. The assay was immunoSEQ multiplex PCR, and TCRdb's table has in-frame clones only and misses some. In the table there are about 100,000 clones, about three quarters of which are singletons. The sample here was peripheral blood, taken after recovery from COVID-19. Every receptor here comes from a human donor who had recovered from COVID-19.

This chain joins TRBV29-1 and TRBJ2-5; 8 bases line up with TRBD1. The germline gives CDR1 SQVTM, CDR2 ANQGSEA. The CDR3 length is 12 residues. The V and J ends lost 7 bases and 5 bases, in that order; junction bases with no gene match: 6. DNA for the CDR3: TGCAGCGGAGACAGGGGCGGGGAGACCCAGTACTTC. Amino acid sequence: CSGDRGGETQYF.

This chain links TRBV11-3 with TRBJ1-1, with 7 bases matching TRBD1. Germline lookup yields CDR1 SGHNT and CDR2 YENEEA. Unmatched junction bases numbered 6, after V lost 4 bases and J lost 7 bases. The CDR3 consists of 13 residues. Here the CDR3 DNA reads TGTGCCAGCAGCTCAAGGGGGGACAGTGAAGCTTTCTTT. It specifies CASSSRGDSEAFF.

V usage is TRBV5-5 and J usage is TRBJ1-1, with D possibly TRBD1 on 6 matching bases. In germline, CDR1 is SGHKS, CDR2 YYEKEE (reference sequence). The V end lost 7 bases, the J end lost 7 bases, and 17 bases lay between the germline ends. This CDR3 is 13 amino acids long. Here the CDR3 reads CASLAGQLYEAFF. CDR3 bases: TGTGCCAGCTTAGCTGGACAGCTTTATGAAGCTTTCTTT.

This clone has a count of ten or more. This chain links TRBV4-1 with TRBJ2-7; 7 bases are a match to TRBD1. J gave up 4 bases and V 4 bases, and 7 bases lay outside the gene matches. Germline V gene sequence: CDR1 MGHRA, CDR2 YSYEKL. The CDR3 has 14 residues. The chain's CDR3 is CASSPPGQIYEQYF. The CDR3 coding sequence is TGCGCCAGCAGCCCCCCGGGACAGATTTACGAGCAGTACTTC.

V gene TRBV5-4 combines with J gene TRBJ1-2; a possible D gene is TRBD1 (6 bases). Germline-derived CDR1 and CDR2 are SGHNT and YYREEE (reference sequence). The CDR3 is 16 residues long. Trimming removed 6 bases from V and 3 bases from J, with 21 bases in between. CDR3 in amino acids: CASKTVAPQGYYGYTF. CDR3 DNA: TGTGCCAGCAAAACAGTAGCTCCACAGGGATACTATGGCTACACCTTC. The whole variable domain, filled in from reference TRBV5-4 and TRBJ1-2, reads ETGVTQSPTHLIKTRGQQVTLRCSSQSGHNTVSWYQQALGQGPQFIFQYYREEENGRGNFPPRFSGLQFPNYSSELNVNALELDDSALYLCASKTVAPQGYYGYTFGSGTRLTVV.

The V call is TRBV5-1, the J call TRBJ2-7; D is undetermined. Germline V gene sequence: CDR1 SGHRS, CDR2 YFSETQ. Trimming left V 6 bases short and J 3 bases short, with 16 bases between. The CDR3 has 14 amino acids. The CDR3, as DNA: TGCGCCAGCAAGCCGGGCTTGGGATACTACGAGCAGTACTTC. Residues: CASKPGLGYYEQYF.

The chain uses TRBV29-1 and TRBJ2-1, with D possibly being TRBD1 (6 bases). Germline V CDR1 and CDR2: SQVTM, ANQGSEA. V lost 7 bases to trimming and J lost 8 bases, with 15 bases between them. CDR3 length: 12 residues. CDR3 nucleotide sequence: TGCAGCGGGGGGCTTGGGCTCGATGAGCAGTTCTTC. Translation gives CSGGLGLDEQFF.

The V call is TRBV5-1, the J call TRBJ1-6; maybe TRBD1 (5 bases). The CDR3 is made up of 15 amino acids. Germline V gene sequence: CDR1 SGHRS, CDR2 YFSETQ. With 0 bases removed from V and 7 bases from J, the gap between germline ends came to 11 bases. CDR3 sequence (DNA): TGCGCCAGCAGCTTGGTGGGGGATAACAATTCACCCCTCCACTTT. Its translation: CASSLVGDNNSPLHF.

The chain joins TRBV5-1 to TRBJ2-2; D call uncertain. CDR3 size: 18 residues. Deletions cut 0 bases from V and 0 bases from J, with 15 bases between. CDR1 and CDR2 from the germline V gene are SGHRS and YFSETQ. The CDR3: CASSLAYQDPANTGELFF. CDR3 sequence (DNA): TGCGCCAGCAGCTTGGCGTATCAGGACCCCGCGAACACCGGGGAGCTGTTTTTT.

The V gene is TRBV7-6, the J gene TRBJ2-7, with no clear D. The germline V gene encodes CDR1 SGHVS and CDR2 FNYEAQ. CDR3 length: 15 residues. V was shortened by 1 base and J by 3 bases, with 13 bases between the two germline ends. The CDR3 nucleotides are TGTGCCAGCAGCTTAGGTGGGCACTCAAGCTACGAGCAGTACTTC. Its protein product is CASSLGGHSSYEQYF.

The chain combines TRBV3-1 (or the pseudogene TRBV3-2) with TRBJ1-3; unclear D gene. CDR3 length equals 13 residues. Germline V gene lookup returns CDR1 LGHDT and CDR2 YNNKEL (reference sequence). Trimming pared 4 bases from V and 7 bases from J, leaving 11 bases between. CDR3 sequence: CASSLSDGNTIYF. The CDR3 coding sequence is TGTGCCAGCAGCCTATCGGACGGGAACACCATATATTTT.

J is TRBJ2-3 and V is TRBV10-3; 9 positions agree with TRBD1. The CDR3 has 14 residues. CDR1 and CDR2 from the germline V gene are ENHRY and SYGVKD. V shed 7 bases, J shed 3 bases, and the junction held 5 bases outside the gene matches. The CDR3 reads CAITAGTGTDTQYF. Here the CDR3 DNA reads TGTGCCATCACCGCCGGGACAGGGACAGATACGCAGTATTTT.

J is TRBJ1-2 and V is TRBV4-1; 7 positions match TRBD1. The CDR3 extends over 13 amino acids. V was pared by 3 bases and J by 6 bases, with 4 bases of the junction left unmatched. Germline loops: CDR1 MGHRA, CDR2 YSYEKL. CDR3 amino acids: CASSHTGANGYTF. The DNA for the CDR3 is TGCGCCAGCAGCCATACAGGGGCGAATGGCTACACCTTC.

This clone appeared a single time. The gene calls are TRBV5-1 and TRBJ1-2; 7 bases agree with TRBD1. Looked up from germline, CDR1 is SGHRS and CDR2 is YFSETQ. The CDR3 runs 15 residues. J gave up 4 bases and V 4 bases, and 10 bases lay outside the gene matches. The CDR3 loop is CASSEKSDRVYGYTF. The CDR3 bases are TGCGCCAGCAGCGAAAAAAGTGACAGGGTCTATGGCTACACCTTC.

The rearrangement uses TRBV9 and TRBJ2-7; D is ambiguous. V lost 6 bases and J 0 bases, leaving 19 bases between the germline ends. CDR3 length: 16 amino acids. The V gene's germline CDR1 is SGDLS and CDR2 YYNGEE. The CDR3 sequence is CASKKKPHVGSYEQYF. The CDR3 DNA reads as TGTGCCAGCAAAAAAAAACCACACGTCGGCTCCTACGAGCAGTACTTC.

This sequence joins TRBV25-1 and TRBJ2-7; the D gene is possibly TRBD2 (5 bases). Germline V gives CDR1 MGHDK, CDR2 SYGVNS. Deletions cut 3 bases from V and 5 bases from J, with 17 bases between. The CDR3 length is 15 residues. The CDR3 sequence: CASSDLGEGSDEQYF. The CDR3, as DNA: TGTGCCAGCAGTGATCTTGGAGAGGGAAGTGACGAGCAGTACTTC.

As to this clone: The junction departs from the called germline gene at one end, perhaps through a read error. The chain joins TRBV29-1 to TRBJ2-1, with TRBD1 matching over 9 bases. CDR3 length: 13 residues. From germline, CDR1 is SQVTM and CDR2 ANQGSEA. The CDR3 protein is CSVDYSRGQGRIF. Here the CDR3 DNA reads TGCAGCGTTGATTATAGTCGAGGACAGGGGAGGATCTTC.

J is TRBJ1-2 and V is TRBV7-9; TRBD1 is a possible D gene (6 bases). The V gene lost 1 base and the J gene lost 13 bases, with 16 bases spanning the gap. The CDR3 runs 13 residues. From germline, CDR1 is SEHNR and CDR2 FQNEAQ (reference sequence). CDR3 in amino acids: CASSLEVRDKLTF. CDR3 in DNA: TGTGCCAGCAGCTTAGAAGTCCGGGACAAGCTCACCTTC.

The V call is TRBV7-3, the J call TRBJ1-2; D is ambiguous. V lost 2 bases and J lost 4, with 14 bases in between. The CDR3 extends over 15 amino acids. Germline V gene sequence: CDR1 SGHTA, CDR2 FQGTGA. The CDR3 region has the DNA TGTGCCAGCAGCTTAGATCCGGCCACTGGCTATGGCTACACCTTC. Its protein is CASSLDPATGYGYTF. Complete variable domain (other parts from reference TRBV7-3 and TRBJ1-2): GAGVSQTPSNKVTEKGKYVELRCDPISGHTALYWYRQSLGQGPEFLIYFQGTGAADDSGLPNDRFFAVRPEGSVSTLKIQRTERGDSAVYLCASSLDPATGYGYTFGSGTRLTVV.

The rearrangement uses TRBV3-1 (or the pseudogene TRBV3-2) and TRBJ2-7; perhaps TRBD2 as D (5 bases). The CDR3 totals 15 residues. The germline gives CDR1 LGHDT, CDR2 YNNKEL (reference sequence). Trimming pared 2 bases from V and 2 bases from J, leaving 13 bases between. The CDR3 DNA sequence: TGTGCCAGCAGCCAATACCCCCACGGGGCCTACGAGCAGTACTTC. It translates to CASSQYPHGAYEQYF.

On this clone itself: The sample contains more than one DNA sequence encoding this CDR3. The chain recombines TRBV3-1 (or the pseudogene TRBV3-2) with TRBJ1-1; D not resolved. Germline assignment: CDR1 LGHDT and CDR2 YNNKEL (reference sequence). The V end was cut by 3 bases, the J end by 5 bases, with 13 bases between. The CDR3 loop spans 14 amino acids. The chain's CDR3 is CASSQVSRDTEAFF. DNA for the CDR3: TGTGCCAGCAGCCAGGTTTCGCGGGATACTGAAGCTTTCTTT.

This sequence joins TRBV12-3 or TRBV12-4 and TRBJ2-5, with no clear D. V lost 4 bases and J 5 bases, leaving 5 bases between the germline ends. This CDR3 has 11 amino acids. DNA of the CDR3: TGTGCCAGCAGTTGGGCGGAGACCCAGTACTTC. This codes for CASSWAETQYF.

This clone has just a few counts. CDR3 DNA sequence: TGTGCCAGCAACACCGGGGTCATTAGCAATCAGCCCCAGCATTTT. Protein: CASNTGVISNQPQHF. V and J are TRBV28 and TRBJ1-5, with no clear D. The CDR3 length is 15 residues. Germline V gene data show CDR1 as MDHEN and CDR2 as SYDVKM. The germline V and J ends were trimmed by 7 bases and 0 bases, with 13 bases remaining between them.

This rearrangement joins TRBV5-4 to TRBJ2-3; 8 nucleotides align to TRBD2. There are 16 residues in the CDR3. V was clipped by 3 bases and J by 1 base; unmatched bases: 7. Germline V gene sequence: CDR1 SGHNT, CDR2 YYREEE (reference sequence). For the CDR3, the DNA is TGTGCCAGCAGCTCGTTTAGCGGGGCGGGCACAGATACGCAGTATTTT. Translating it yields CASSSFSGAGTDTQYF. The full variable domain, its missing parts supplied by reference TRBV5-4 and TRBJ2-3, is ETGVTQSPTHLIKTRGQQVTLRCSSQSGHNTVSWYQQALGQGPQFIFQYYREEENGRGNFPPRFSGLQFPNYSSELNVNALELDDSALYLCASSSFSGAGTDTQYFGPGTRLTVL.

This clone was seen a single time. The rearrangement uses TRBV27 and TRBJ2-5, with D perhaps matching TRBD1 (6 bases). The ends were cut back, 4 bases at V and 1 base at J, with 13 bases in the middle. Germline assignment: CDR1 MNHEY and CDR2 SMNVEV (reference sequence). This CDR3 region has 15 residues. The CDR3: CASSWGRGSQETQYF. DNA for the CDR3: TGTGCCAGCAGTTGGGGCAGGGGATCCCAAGAGACCCAGTACTTC.

This chain connects TRBV6-5 to TRBJ2-3; TRBD2 matches 8 bases. The germline V gene has CDR1 MNHEY and CDR2 SVGAGI. The CDR3 sequence is 14 residues long. V was pared by 5 bases and J by 4 bases, with 5 bases of the junction left unmatched. DNA of the CDR3: TGTGCCAGCAGTCCAGCGGGGGTGGCAGATACGCAGTATTTT. Translated, it gives CASSPAGVADTQYF.

The rearrangement uses TRBV7-9 and TRBJ2-7; D unclear. In germline, CDR1 is SEHNR, CDR2 FQNEAQ (reference sequence). V shed 0 bases and J shed 4 bases, with 7 bases lying between them. The CDR3 runs 13 residues. The CDR3 DNA is TGTGCCAGCAGCTTAGCGGGGATATACGAGCAGTACTTC. Translation: CASSLAGIYEQYF.